The sequence of this TCR beta chain was determined in a study of shared clonotypes between healthy human individuals. Whole-study findings and limits: Generation probabilities of non-shared clonotypes were lower (relative to those shared by all four donors).

Deep was the level used in running the assay. This table comes from immunoSEQ multiplex PCR, and its TCRdb copy is limited to in-frame clones, with some not included. The sample records under 2,500,000 clones, approximately 94% being singletons. About this clone: What it binds is unknown.

The CDR3 runs 15 residues. The TCR originated in a man younger than 35 in good health. Sequencing used naive CD4+ T cells sorted from blood. Noted subset: CD45RA+ positively selected. The rearrangement links TRBV21-1 to TRBJ2-7. TRBV21-1 corresponds to a pseudogene. The DNA of the CDR3 is TGTGCCAGCAGCAAAGTCAACAGAGGAAAGTACGAGCAGTACTTC. Translated, it gives CASSKVNRGKYEQYF.